One and the same sample provided the 10 T cell receptor beta chains below, sequenced in a study of blood T cell repertoires in COVID-19. The table came from immunoSEQ multiplex PCR; TCRdb's copy has only in-frame clones and leaves some out. Of about 210,000 clones in the sample, 88% were seen once. Sequenced input: peripheral blood. Receptors originate from a man between 18 and 29 years old with active or convalescent COVID-19.

The V gene is TRBV11-2, the J gene TRBJ2-5, with 10 bases lining up with TRBD2. CDR1 and CDR2 from the germline V gene are SGHAT and FQNNGV. V gave up 3 bases and J gave up 4 bases; unmatched junction bases: 8. The CDR3 spans 16 residues. CDR3 nucleotides: TGTGCCAGCAGCTTGGCTAGCGGGAGTAGTGGAGAGACCCAGTACTTC. Its translation is CASSLASGSSGETQYF.

This chain connects TRBV2 to TRBJ1-2; no reliable D call. Trimming left V 6 bases short and J 3 bases short, with 8 bases between. The CDR3 is made up of 12 amino acids. In germline, CDR1 is SNHLY, CDR2 FYNNEI. DNA of the CDR3: TGTGCCAGCAGGTCTCGAGACTATGGCTACACCTTC. This gives the protein CASRSRDYGYTF.

The rearrangement uses TRBV5-4 and TRBJ2-2, with D possibly TRBD1 on 5 matching bases. Germline CDR1 SGHNT, CDR2 YYREEE (reference sequence). The germline V and J ends were trimmed by 1 base and 4 bases, with 14 bases remaining between them. This CDR3 is 16 amino acids long. The CDR3 protein is CASSLSAGYPTGELFF. As DNA, the CDR3 is TGTGCCAGCAGCTTGTCCGCAGGGTACCCCACCGGGGAGCTGTTTTTT.

The rearrangement joins TRBV29-1 to TRBJ2-1; TRBD2 aligns across 14 bases. Germline V gene sequence: CDR1 SQVTM, CDR2 ANQGSEA. The CDR3 totals 20 residues. With V trimmed by 4 bases and J by 12 bases, 26 bases remained unmatched. The CDR3, as DNA: TGCAGCGTTGTGGCCGGCAAGACTAGCGGGAGGGCCGGGGGCTTCGTAGGGCAGTTCTTC. Its protein is CSVVAGKTSGRAGGFVGQFF.

The chain joins TRBV4-2 to TRBJ1-2, with 9 bases matching TRBD1. V shed 0 bases, J shed 8 bases, and the junction held 16 bases outside the gene matches. CDR3 size: 18 residues. In germline, CDR1 is LGHNA, CDR2 YNFKEQ. CDR3 coding DNA: TGTGCCAGCAGCCAAGATTTAATCGGCACGGGACAGGGTAGAGGCTACACCTTC. This gives the protein CASSQDLIGTGQGRGYTF.

The J gene is TRBJ2-2, the V gene TRBV5-4; the D gene is possibly TRBD2 (5 bases). The V gene lost 4 bases and the J gene lost 2 bases, with 15 bases spanning the gap. The germline gives CDR1 SGHNT, CDR2 YYREEE (reference sequence). CDR3 size: 16 residues. The CDR3 sequence is CASSHPGLTNTGELFF. DNA for the CDR3: TGTGCCAGCAGCCACCCCGGACTCACCAACACCGGGGAGCTGTTTTTT.

The J gene is TRBJ2-4, the V gene TRBV19; D is possibly TRBD2 (5 bases). The CDR3 has 16 amino acids. Germline assignment: CDR1 LNHDA and CDR2 SQIVND (reference sequence). The V end was cut by 9 bases, the J end by 0 bases, with 18 bases between. CDR3 loop: CASATGNDLAKNIQYF. The DNA of the CDR3 is TGTGCCAGCGCCACCGGGAACGACTTAGCCAAAAACATTCAGTACTTC.

The V and J genes are TRBV19 and TRBJ2-1; 14 nucleotides match TRBD2. The CDR3 consists of 18 residues. Germline loops: CDR1 LNHDA, CDR2 SQIVND (reference sequence). Losses at the gene ends were 2 bases for V and 7 bases for J; bases not matched to a gene: 10. DNA for the CDR3: TGTGCCAGTAGTATATCTCGAAGACTAGCGGGAGGGCGGAATGAGCAGTTCTTC. This gives the protein CASSISRRLAGGRNEQFF.

This sequence joins TRBV5-1 and TRBJ2-2; 7 nucleotides agree with TRBD1. This CDR3 is 16 amino acids long. With V trimmed by 0 bases and J by 3 bases, 5 bases remained unmatched. Germline V CDR1 and CDR2: SGHRS, YFSETQ. CDR3 coding DNA: TGCGCCAGCAGCTTGGCGGGACAGTCTTACACCGGGGAGCTGTTTTTT. Translated: CASSLAGQSYTGELFF.

This clone appeared a few times. V usage is TRBV4-2 and J usage is TRBJ2-7, with TRBD2 identical over 10 bases. Trimming at V came to 0 bases and at J to 7 bases, leaving 6 bases not matched to a gene. Germline values: CDR1 LGHNA, CDR2 YNFKEQ. The CDR3 runs 15 residues. CDR3 amino acids: CASSQDLAGVGEQYF. CDR3 bases: TGTGCCAGCAGCCAAGATCTAGCGGGAGTGGGTGAGCAGTACTTC.